A selection of T cell receptor beta chains follows, all from one sample in a study of blood T cell repertoires in COVID-19. TCRdb's table, derived via immunoSEQ multiplex PCR, lists solely in-frame clones and lacks some. This sample has tens of thousands of clones, with about 87% found just once. The sequenced material came from peripheral blood. Source of these receptors: a human donor with active COVID-19. The donor label of this sample is uncertain. Each CDR3 is given with its conserved first and last residue.

CDR3 length: 15
J gene: TRBJ1-4
V gene: TRBV18
CDR3 protein: CASSSRQADIEKLFF

CDR3 length: 14
J gene: TRBJ2-7
V gene: TRBV6-5
CDR3 protein: CASSYSRGFYEQYF

CDR3 length: 15
J gene: TRBJ1-1
V gene: TRBV18
CDR3 protein: CASSPGTAMNTEAFF

CDR3 length: 17
J gene: TRBJ2-1
V gene: TRBV3-1/TRBV3-2
CDR3 protein: CASSQASGTSGYNEQFF

CDR3 length: 13
J gene: TRBJ2-1
V gene: TRBV9
CDR3 protein: CASSVATGTQGFF

CDR3 length: 15
J gene: TRBJ1-5
V gene: TRBV2
CDR3 protein: CASSEAGQGNQPQHF

CDR3 length: 15
J gene: TRBJ2-7
V gene: TRBV21-1
CDR3 protein: CASSNSAGVITEQYF

CDR3 length: 14
J gene: TRBJ1-4
V gene: TRBV19
CDR3 protein: CASSYMGRDEKLFF

CDR3 length: 13
J gene: TRBJ2-7
V gene: TRBV5-1
CDR3 protein: CASSVDRGHEQYF

CDR3 length: 13
J gene: TRBJ1-1
V gene: TRBV5-1
CDR3 protein: CASSLTGNTEAFF

CDR3 length: 16
J gene: TRBJ2-3
V gene: TRBV28
CDR3 protein: CASSLSLIFGTDTQYF

CDR3 length: 15
J gene: TRBJ2-6
V gene: TRBV4-3
CDR3 protein: CASSQDLSGANVLTF

CDR3 length: 14
J gene: TRBJ2-1
V gene: TRBV2
CDR3 protein: CASSEAWASGEQFF

CDR3 length: 17
J gene: TRBJ2-3
V gene: TRBV5-1
CDR3 protein: CASSSLSSGGATDTQYF

CDR3 length: 14
J gene: TRBJ2-7
V gene: TRBV6-5
CDR3 protein: CASRRSGNSYEQYF

CDR3 length: 14
J gene: TRBJ2-2
V gene: TRBV7-9
CDR3 protein: CASYPVGGTGELFF

CDR3 length: 15
J gene: TRBJ1-3
V gene: TRBV10-3
CDR3 protein: CAISQPDTQENTIYF

CDR3 length: 14
J gene: TRBJ2-7
V gene: TRBV5-6
CDR3 protein: CASSLGTGEWEQYF

CDR3 length: 14
J gene: TRBJ1-5
V gene: TRBV5-1
CDR3 protein: CASSWGTGNQPQHF

CDR3 length: 15
J gene: TRBJ2-3
V gene: TRBV5-1
CDR3 protein: CASSGLLAGSDTQYF

CDR3 length: 16
J gene: TRBJ1-4
V gene: TRBV7-9
CDR3 protein: CASSPPGGRANEKLFF

CDR3 length: 13
J gene: TRBJ2-7
V gene: TRBV18
CDR3 protein: CATGVTGPGEQYF

CDR3 length: 14
J gene: TRBJ1-3
V gene: TRBV5-5
CDR3 protein: CASSSRTSGNTIYF

CDR3 length: 14
J gene: TRBJ1-4
V gene: TRBV28
CDR3 protein: CASSPGATNEKLFF

CDR3 length: 15
J gene: TRBJ2-3
V gene: TRBV7-7
CDR3 protein: CASSLTSGPTDTQYF

CDR3 length: 12
J gene: TRBJ1-2
V gene: TRBV28
CDR3 protein: CASTLRGYGYTF

CDR3 length: 14
J gene: TRBJ2-2
V gene: TRBV5-1
CDR3 protein: CASSLIAGVGELFF

CDR3 length: 16
J gene: TRBJ1-3
V gene: TRBV28
CDR3 protein: CASSLDSLTSGNTIYF

CDR3 length: 15
J gene: TRBJ1-5
V gene: TRBV27
CDR3 protein: CASSLRPGENQPQHF

CDR3 length: 15
J gene: TRBJ1-5
V gene: TRBV5-5
CDR3 protein: CASSLTRGSNQPQHF

CDR3 length: 13
J gene: TRBJ2-2
V gene: TRBV19
CDR3 protein: CASTWQNTGELFF

CDR3 length: 15
J gene: TRBJ1-1
V gene: TRBV14
CDR3 protein: CASSPRGSWESEAFF

CDR3 length: 17
J gene: TRBJ1-3
V gene: TRBV7-2
CDR3 protein: CASSSGQGAFSGNTIYF

CDR3 length: 14
J gene: TRBJ2-7
V gene: TRBV7-9
CDR3 protein: CASSLSWGGDEQYF

CDR3 length: 16
J gene: TRBJ2-6
V gene: TRBV4-2
CDR3 protein: CASSQEGGTGANVLTF

CDR3 length: 16
J gene: TRBJ1-5
V gene: TRBV7-9
CDR3 protein: CASSLKDGGFNQPQHF

CDR3 length: 13
J gene: TRBJ1-2
V gene: TRBV2
CDR3 protein: CASSVRQGEGYTF

CDR3 length: 15
J gene: TRBJ1-3
V gene: TRBV7-8
CDR3 protein: CASSLRGQTGNTIYF

CDR3 length: 17
J gene: TRBJ2-1
V gene: TRBV18
CDR3 protein: CASSPLLGASMYNEQFF

CDR3 length: 15
J gene: TRBJ1-5
V gene: TRBV2
CDR3 protein: CASSVAGVANQPQHF

CDR3 length: 12
J gene: TRBJ1-2
V gene: TRBV29-1
CDR3 protein: CSVEKQGYGYTF

CDR3 length: 19
J gene: TRBJ2-2
V gene: TRBV28
CDR3 protein: CASSLFWVAGALNTGELFF